One and the same sample provided the 11 T cell receptor beta chains below, sequenced in a study of cytomegalovirus exposure and HLA in healthy donors. Amplification used 60 Vbeta primers and 13 Jbeta primers. Assay: immunoSEQ multiplex PCR; the TCRdb copy retains only in-frame clones and omits some. This repertoire shows some 130,000 clones, roughly 80% found once; its top ten account for more than 0.95%. Specimen: PBMCs. The source is a man aged 50 to 59 in good health and CMV-seronegative.

This chain joins TRBV7-3 and TRBJ2-5; TRBD2 aligns across 7 bases. Trimming cost V 0 bases and J 3 bases; bases outside gene matches: 4. The CDR3 extends over 15 amino acids. The germline gives CDR1 SGHTA, CDR2 FQGTGA. The CDR3: CASSLTGGVEETQYF. The CDR3 nucleotides read TGTGCCAGCAGCTTAACGGGAGGGGTCGAAGAGACCCAGTACTTC.

The rearrangement uses TRBV25-1 and TRBJ2-5, with TRBD1 matching over 8 bases. The CDR3 consists of 16 residues. Germline V CDR1 and CDR2: MGHDK, SYGVNS. V was pared by 1 base and J by 5 bases, with 9 bases of the junction left unmatched. CDR3 nucleotide sequence: TGTGCCAGCAGTGAATTGGGCAGGGGGCCTCAGGAGACCCAGTACTTC. It yields the protein CASSELGRGPQETQYF.

A few counts support this clone. V is TRBV7-8 and J is TRBJ2-7; D call uncertain. The CDR3 covers 12 residues. Germline values: CDR1 SGHVS, CDR2 FQNEAQ. Trimming pared 5 bases from V and 1 base from J, leaving 6 bases between. The CDR3 DNA is TGTGCCAGCAGCGGTAGATCCTACGAGCAGTACTTC. It translates to CASSGRSYEQYF.

The V call is TRBV5-1, the J call TRBJ2-3, with 8 bases lining up with TRBD1. The CDR3 length is 15 residues. J gave up 2 bases and V 0 bases, and 2 bases lay outside the gene matches. Germline-derived CDR1 and CDR2 are SGHRS and YFSETQ. The CDR3 DNA reads TGCGCCAGCAGCTTGGAGGACAGGGCCACAGATACGCAGTATTTT. It specifies CASSLEDRATDTQYF.

The rearrangement joins TRBV15 to TRBJ2-5, with 8 nucleotides matching TRBD2. In germline, CDR1 is LNHNV, CDR2 YYDKDF (reference sequence). V was pared by 5 bases and J by 4 bases, with 6 bases of the junction left unmatched. This CDR3 has 14 residues. CDR3 region: CATSRGSGIETQYF. In DNA, the CDR3 is TGTGCCACCAGCCGTGGTAGCGGGATAGAGACCCAGTACTTC.

V gene TRBV10-3 combines with J gene TRBJ2-1; the D gene is possibly TRBD1 (6 bases). This CDR3 comprises 13 residues. V was cut by 7 bases and J by 5 bases, with 12 bases left in between. From germline, CDR1 is ENHRY and CDR2 SYGVKD. Written as DNA, the CDR3 is TGTGCCATCAAGGGGGAGACTCACAATGAGCAGTTCTTC. It translates to CAIKGETHNEQFF.

A single count supports this clone. V gene TRBV7-6 combines with J gene TRBJ2-3, with TRBD1 matching over 8 bases. The J segment lost 4 bases and the V segment lost 4 bases, leaving 1 base of the junction unmatched. The CDR3 covers 13 residues. Germline V CDR1 and CDR2: SGHVS, FNYEAQ. CDR3 residues: CASSWTGSDTQYF. For the CDR3, the DNA is TGTGCCAGCAGCTGGACAGGGTCAGATACGCAGTATTTT. The variable domain in full, completed from reference TRBV7-6 and TRBJ2-3, reads GAGVSQSPRYKVTKRGQDVALRCDPISGHVSLYWYRQALGQGPEFLTYFNYEAQQDKSGLPNDRFSAERPEGSISTLTIQRTEQRDSAMYRCASSWTGSDTQYFGPGTRLTVL.

This chain uses TRBV29-1 with TRBJ1-2; D remains unclear. This CDR3 has 12 amino acids. V lost 7 bases, J lost 6 bases, and 15 bases lay in between. Germline CDR1 and CDR2: SQVTM and ANQGSEA. CDR3 DNA: TGCAGCGCGAGGATGCCCATGCATGGCTACACCTTC. As protein: CSARMPMHGYTF.

A few counts support this clone. The gene calls are TRBV12-2 and TRBJ1-5. TRBV12-2 is given as a pseudogene. The CDR3 runs to 16 residues. The CDR3 reads CASRLVGGYSNQPQHF. The CDR3 nucleotides read TGTGCAAGTCGCTTAGTAGGCGGGTATAGCAATCAGCCCCAGCATTTT.

This chain links TRBV27 with TRBJ1-1; TRBD1 agrees at 7 bases. This CDR3 contains 15 residues. V lost 3 bases and J lost 0; bases outside the gene matches: 4. The germline gives CDR1 MNHEY, CDR2 SMNVEV (reference sequence). The CDR3 DNA is TGTGCCAGCAGTTTTGGAGGGACAGTGAACACTGAAGCTTTCTTT. Its translation: CASSFGGTVNTEAFF.

The chain employs TRBV7-2 and TRBJ2-1, with 13 bases fitting TRBD2. Germline loops: CDR1 SGHTA, CDR2 FQGNSA. V lost 5 bases to trimming and J lost 4 bases; unmatched junction nucleotides: 5. This CDR3 has 16 amino acids. CDR3 residues: CASSPMGLAGYNEQFF. CDR3 DNA: TGTGCCAGCAGCCCCATGGGACTAGCGGGATACAATGAGCAGTTCTTC.